The present T cell receptor beta chain was sequenced within a study of T cell responses to AZD1222 COVID-19 vaccine. With respect to this clone: The antigen remains unidentified.

Method: immunoSEQ multiplex PCR; TCRdb's copy keeps in-frame clones and lacks some. The data contain 150,000 to 200,000 clones, nearly 95% of them seen just once; the ten biggest clones take up around 2.5%. General study findings and limits: Nearly half of the spike-specific TCRs reportedly recognize variant regions that carry no mutations. A mostly white British donor set with more females was recruited, and clonal diversity was possibly underestimated. When two AZD1222 doses had been given, Spike-specific TCR breadth and depth rose.

CDR1 SEHNR and CDR2 FQNEAQ come from the germline V gene (reference sequence). V lost 5 bases, J lost 1 base, and 1 base stayed unmatched. The length of the CDR3 is 13 residues. The sequence came from an adult in good health. This sequence joins TRBV7-9 and TRBJ2-7; 8 bases map to TRBD1. The sample in question was peripheral blood, obtained on day 0 of AZD1222 vaccination. The chain's CDR3 is CASSRTGSYEQYF. The CDR3 nucleotides read TGTGCCAGCAGCCGGACAGGGTCCTACGAGCAGTACTTC.